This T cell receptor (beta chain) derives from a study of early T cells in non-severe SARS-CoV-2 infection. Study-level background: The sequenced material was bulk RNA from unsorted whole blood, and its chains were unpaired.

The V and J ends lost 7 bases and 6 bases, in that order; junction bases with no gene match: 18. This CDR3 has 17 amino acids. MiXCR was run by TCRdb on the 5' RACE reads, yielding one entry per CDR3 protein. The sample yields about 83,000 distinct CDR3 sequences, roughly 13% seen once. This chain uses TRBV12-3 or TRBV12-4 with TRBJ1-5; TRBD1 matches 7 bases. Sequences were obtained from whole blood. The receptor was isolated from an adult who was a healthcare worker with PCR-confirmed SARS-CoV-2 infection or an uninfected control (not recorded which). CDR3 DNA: TGTGCCAGCACGAGACGAGACAGGGCCAACGTGGGTCAGCCCCAGCATTTT. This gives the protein CASTRRDRANVGQPQHF.